The 26 T cell receptor beta chains given below trace back to one sample, sequenced in a study of graft-versus-host responses after intestinal transplantation. The assay was immunoSEQ multiplex PCR, and TCRdb's table has in-frame clones only and misses some. In the table there are some 130,000 clones, over 80% of which are singletons. Antigens of these TCRs are unknown. The sequences come from unstimulated CD4+ T cells sorted from spleen or lymph node cells, collected before intestinal transplant. The source is a human donor who received an intestinal transplant.

The chain links TRBV5-1 to TRBJ2-7; 7 bases agree with TRBD1. Germline V gives CDR1 SGHRS, CDR2 YFSETQ. The CDR3 is made up of 15 amino acids. Germline trimming cut 5 bases from V and 1 base from J; bases unmatched to any gene: 9. As DNA, the CDR3 is TGCGCCAGCAGGCCGGGGACAGCCGAATCCTACGAGCAGTACTTC. Translation gives CASRPGTAESYEQYF.

The table lists this clone with a count of one. This chain connects TRBV6-5 to TRBJ1-2; D is uncertain. Germline V CDR1 and CDR2: MNHEY, SVGAGI. This CDR3 is 15 amino acids long. The V and J ends lost 2 bases and 0 bases respectively, with 10 bases between them. CDR3 bases: TGTGCCAGCAGTTACGGACCCAAGGCTAACTATGGCTACACCTTC. Protein sequence: CASSYGPKANYGYTF.

The chain links TRBV4-2 to TRBJ2-7, with 8 bases matching TRBD2. Unmatched junction bases numbered 8, after V lost 0 bases and J lost 7 bases. The CDR3 extends over 15 amino acids. CDR1 is LGHNA and CDR2 is YNFKEQ in the germline V gene. CDR3 sequence: CASSQETSVTFEQYF. CDR3 nucleotides: TGTGCCAGCAGCCAAGAGACTAGCGTAACATTTGAGCAGTACTTC.

Note on this clone: At one end the junction does not follow the germline gene, possibly because of a read error. As DNA, the CDR3 is TGTGCTAGCAGCTTACATACCAAGACTGTGAACACTGAAGCTTTCTTT. It is translated as CASSLHTKTVNTEAFF. V and J are TRBV7-7 and TRBJ1-1; D gene ambiguous. Germline lookup yields CDR1 SSHAT and CDR2 FNYEAQ (reference sequence). This CDR3 comprises 16 residues.

The chain carries TRBV19 and TRBJ2-1; 13 nucleotides line up with TRBD2. Trimming took 3 bases from V and 8 from J; bases not matched to a gene: 10. CDR1 is LNHDA, CDR2 SQIVND, per germline (reference sequence). This CDR3 comprises 17 residues. Here the CDR3 reads CASSILWTSGRVYEQFF. The CDR3 DNA follows: TGTGCCAGTAGTATCCTTTGGACTAGCGGGAGAGTATATGAGCAGTTCTTC. The full variable domain, with the rest looked up from reference TRBV19 and TRBJ2-1, is DGGITQSPKYLFRKEGQNVTLSCEQNLNHDAMYWYRQDPGQGLRLIYYSQIVNDFQKGDIAEGYSVSREKKESFPLTVTSAQKNPTAFYLCASSILWTSGRVYEQFFGPGTRLTVL.

The chain joins TRBV6-5 to TRBJ2-7; TRBD1 aligns across 8 bases. The V and J ends lost 1 base and 3 bases, in that order; junction bases with no gene match: 5. Germline V gene sequence: CDR1 MNHEY, CDR2 SVGAGI. The CDR3 has 15 residues. The CDR3, as DNA: TGTGCCAGCAGTTACTTGCGACAGGGGCTCTACGAGCAGTACTTC. Translation gives CASSYLRQGLYEQYF.

The gene calls are TRBV9 and TRBJ1-4; the D is unclear. The germline V gene has CDR1 SGDLS and CDR2 YYNGEE. The V and J ends lost 5 bases and 6 bases respectively, with 8 bases between them. The CDR3 extends over 12 amino acids. The CDR3: CASRGSDEKLFF. CDR3 sequence (DNA): TGTGCCAGCAGAGGAAGCGATGAAAAACTGTTTTTT.

The rearrangement uses TRBV7-8 and TRBJ2-2; 7 positions agree with TRBD1. The CDR3 spans 16 residues. With V trimmed by 5 bases and J by 6 bases, 12 bases remained unmatched. Germline CDR1 reads SGHVS; CDR2 reads FQNEAQ. This chain's CDR3 is CASSPNRAGGAGELFF. The CDR3 DNA is TGTGCCAGCAGCCCAAATAGGGCAGGGGGAGCCGGGGAGCTGTTTTTT.

This clone was recorded only once. CDR3 sequence: CASSTIVSGEGYTF. The CDR3 nucleotides are TGTGCCAGCAGTACAATTGTGTCGGGGGAGGGCTACACCTTC. The V gene is TRBV6-1, the J gene TRBJ1-2, with D perhaps matching TRBD1 (5 bases). The germline gives CDR1 MNHNS, CDR2 SASEGT. Trimming cost V 5 bases and J 8 bases, with 18 bases left between them. There are 14 residues in the CDR3.

The gene calls are TRBV6-4 and TRBJ2-1; D gene ambiguous. The CDR3 is 13 amino acids. CDR1 MRHNA and CDR2 SNTAGT come from the germline V gene. V was pared by 3 bases and J by 7 bases, with 10 bases between. The CDR3: CASSELFGNEQFF. DNA of the CDR3: TGTGCCAGCAGTGAGTTGTTCGGGAATGAGCAGTTCTTC.

V is TRBV5-6 and J is TRBJ2-5, with D perhaps being TRBD1 or TRBD2 (5 bases each). The CDR3 is 14 amino acids. Trimming cost V 1 base and J 5 bases, with 12 bases left between them. Per germline, CDR1 SGHDT and CDR2 YYEEEE. The DNA for the CDR3 is TGTGCCAGCAGCTTGCCGCCGGGGCCGGAGACCCAGTACTTC. Amino acids: CASSLPPGPETQYF.

This clone was seen once. This chain uses TRBV15 with TRBJ2-5, with 9 bases identical to TRBD2. The J call may be in error: the DNA end matches TRBJ2-7 better. Germline V lookup: CDR1 LNHNV, CDR2 YYDKDF (reference sequence). This CDR3 spans 16 amino acids. The CDR3 nucleotides read TGTGCCACCAGCAGAGGGACGGCGGGAGGGCCCTACGAGCAGTACTTC. It codes for CATSRGTAGGPYEQYF.

The chain links TRBV9 to TRBJ1-2; no clear D gene. From germline, CDR1 is SGDLS and CDR2 YYNGEE. Trimming removed 0 bases from V and 4 bases from J, with 10 bases in between. The CDR3 runs 14 residues. CDR3: CASSVDVGGYGYTF. The CDR3 DNA reads as TGTGCCAGCAGCGTAGATGTAGGCGGCTATGGCTACACCTTC.

Only one count was recorded for this clone. The CDR3 nucleotides are TGTGCCAGTAGTATGGGAGCGGGAGAGGAGCAGTTCTTC. This gives the protein CASSMGAGEEQFF. The chain is built from TRBV19 and TRBJ2-1; 8 bases map to TRBD2. The ends lost 3 bases at V and 10 bases at J; junction bases unmatched: 5. Germline V gene lookup returns CDR1 LNHDA and CDR2 SQIVND (reference sequence). This CDR3 has 13 amino acids.

The rearrangement joins TRBV5-1 to TRBJ1-4; possibly TRBD1 for D (6 bases). Trimming took 1 base from V and 0 from J, leaving 10 bases between them. The CDR3 spans 16 residues. The V gene's germline CDR1 is SGHRS and CDR2 YFSETQ. The CDR3 protein is CASSLLGGATNEKLFF. The CDR3 nucleotides are TGCGCCAGCAGCTTGCTGGGGGGCGCAACTAATGAAAAACTGTTTTTT.

This chain links TRBV13 with TRBJ1-2; D ambiguous. V was trimmed by 1 base and J by 4 bases, leaving 7 bases between them. Germline CDR1 and CDR2: PRHDT and FYEKMQ (reference sequence). This CDR3 region has 13 residues. This chain's CDR3 is CASSLDRIYGYTF. CDR3 DNA sequence: TGTGCCAGCAGCTTAGATCGGATCTATGGCTACACCTTC. The whole variable domain, filled in from reference TRBV13 and TRBJ1-2, reads AAGVIQSPRHLIKEKRETATLKCYPIPRHDTVYWYQQGPGQDPQFLISFYEKMQSDKGSIPDRFSAQQFSDYHSELNMSSLELGDSALYFCASSLDRIYGYTFGSGTRLTVV.

In its sample, this clone was seen once. J is TRBJ1-5 and V is TRBV27; 11 bases are a match to TRBD1. CDR1 MNHEY and CDR2 SMNVEV come from the germline V gene (reference sequence). CDR3 length: 15 amino acids. J lost 5 bases, V lost 6 bases, and 6 bases had no gene match. The CDR3: CASRARTGGYQPQHF. The CDR3 DNA sequence: TGTGCCAGCAGGGCGCGGACAGGGGGCTATCAGCCCCAGCATTTT.

The chain links TRBV19 to TRBJ2-7, with TRBD2 identical over 8 bases. The CDR3 spans 14 residues. After removal of 4 bases from V and 2 bases from J, the junction contained 4 bases not matched to a gene. Germline CDR1 and CDR2: LNHDA and SQIVND (reference sequence). CDR3 sequence reads: CASSTPGLAYEQYF. In DNA, the CDR3 is TGTGCCAGTAGTACACCGGGACTAGCCTACGAGCAGTACTTC.

The rearrangement links TRBV30 to TRBJ1-2; D is unresolved. The V gene lost 5 bases and the J gene lost 5 bases, with 18 bases spanning the gap. In germline, CDR1 is GTSNPN, CDR2 SVGIG (reference sequence). The CDR3 has 14 amino acids. This CDR3 reads CAWDFLAPLYGYTF. The CDR3, as DNA: TGTGCCTGGGACTTTTTGGCGCCCCTTTATGGCTACACCTTC.

The chain employs TRBV5-1 and TRBJ2-7; 9 bases line up with TRBD1. Germline V CDR1 and CDR2: SGHRS, YFSETQ. The CDR3 is 14 amino acids. Trimming removed 5 bases from V and 2 bases from J; junction bases left unmatched: 5. CDR3 nucleotide sequence: TGCGCCAGCAGATCCCGGGACAGGGCCTACGAGCAGTACTTC. Amino acids: CASRSRDRAYEQYF.

This clone came up once. The rearrangement joins TRBV30 to TRBJ1-2, with D perhaps TRBD1 (5 bases). The CDR3 totals 14 residues. Trimming pared 3 bases from V and 4 bases from J, leaving 15 bases between. CDR1 is GTSNPN and CDR2 is SVGIG in the germline V gene (reference sequence). CDR3 nucleotide sequence: TGTGCCTGGAGCCGCGTCGCGGGGCTCTATGGCTACACCTTC. Translated: CAWSRVAGLYGYTF.

The V gene is TRBV28, the J gene TRBJ1-5, with D possibly matching TRBD1 (5 bases). Per germline, CDR1 MDHEN and CDR2 SYDVKM. CDR3 length equals 15 residues. V was shortened by 2 bases and J by 6 bases, with 14 bases between the two germline ends. The CDR3 here is CASSLRGLGGQPQHF. CDR3 in DNA: TGTGCCAGCAGTTTACGGGGACTTGGGGGTCAGCCCCAGCATTTT.

In this sample, this clone turned up once. The V gene is TRBV6-4, the J gene TRBJ1-1, with 7 positions matching TRBD1. The J segment lost 2 bases and the V segment lost 8 bases, leaving 5 bases of the junction unmatched. This CDR3 comprises 13 residues. From germline, CDR1 is MRHNA and CDR2 SNTAGT. This chain's CDR3 is CASSRDSNTEAFF. The CDR3 DNA reads TGTGCCAGCTCTAGGGACAGCAACACTGAAGCTTTCTTT.

The J gene is TRBJ2-1, the V gene TRBV5-1; tentatively, D is TRBD2 (6 bases). V lost 4 bases to trimming and J lost 3 bases, with 14 bases between them. The CDR3 totals 15 residues. The germline V gene encodes CDR1 SGHRS and CDR2 YFSETQ. The CDR3: CASSLGGEIYNEQFF. Here the CDR3 DNA reads TGCGCCAGCAGCCTGGGCGGGGAAATCTACAATGAGCAGTTCTTC. Drawing the rest from reference TRBV5-1 and TRBJ2-1, the complete variable domain is KAGVTQTPRYLIKTRGQQVTLSCSPISGHRSVSWYQQTPGQGLQFLFEYFSETQRNKGNFPGRFSGRQFSNSRSEMNVSTLELGDSALYLCASSLGGEIYNEQFFGPGTRLTVL.

CDR3 in DNA: TGTGCCAGCAGCTTAGAAGCAGGGAACACTGAAGCTTTCTTT. It encodes CASSLEAGNTEAFF. The V call is TRBV7-9, the J call TRBJ1-1, with D unclear. CDR3 length: 14 amino acids. V lost 1 base and J lost 1, with 7 bases in between. The germline V gene has CDR1 SEHNR and CDR2 FQNEAQ (reference sequence).

CDR3 sequence reads: CASSLVGGQNTEAFF. The DNA for the CDR3 is TGCGCCAGCAGCTTGGTAGGGGGGCAGAACACTGAAGCTTTCTTT. This chain links TRBV5-1 with TRBJ1-1, with D maybe TRBD1 (6 bases). The CDR3 loop spans 15 amino acids. Germline V lookup: CDR1 SGHRS, CDR2 YFSETQ. With 0 bases removed from V and 1 base from J, the gap between germline ends came to 10 bases.